A selection of T cell receptor beta chains follows, all from one sample in a study of blood T cells in healthy people across ages. In TCRdb, the 5' RACE reads were re-called with MiXCR into one record per CDR3 protein. The sample carries more than 500,000 distinct CDR3 sequences, roughly 29% recorded once. The sample comprised blood. The receptor source for this set is a woman between 70 and 85 years old in good health. The CDR3 runs from the conserved cysteine through the conserved F or W. Fields, in order: V gene, D gene, clone size, J gene, CDR3 DNA, CDR3 protein. A D gene is named only where the DNA matches it firmly. For some rows the clone size is stated as once, few or many, or as a class when expanded; others skip it.

>TRBV7-2|TRBD2|-|TRBJ2-1
TGTACCAGCAGCTTATCCGGGACTAGCGGTACTGTGCAGTTCTTC
CTSSLSGTSGTVQFF
>TRBV20-1|TRBD2|few|TRBJ2-3
TGCAGTGCAGGGAGCGGGGGGGGATTCACAGATACGCAGTATTTT
CSAGSGGGFTDTQYF
>TRBV12-3/TRBV12-4|-|-|TRBJ2-5
TGTGCCAGCAGTTTGGCAGAGCAAGAGACCCAGTACTTC
CASSLAEQETQYF
>TRBV11-2|-|few|TRBJ2-1
TGTGCCAGCAGCTGGCGCGAAGGGGTCTACAATGAGCAGTTCTTC
CASSWREGVYNEQFF
>TRBV20-1|-|-|TRBJ2-3
TGCAGTGCTAGAGATATGTCGGAGGGGGGAGATACGCAGTATTTT
CSARDMSEGGDTQYF
>TRBV11-2|TRBD1|-|TRBJ1-2
TGTGCCAGCACAACTCAGACAGGGCCCGGCGGCTACACCTTC
CASTTQTGPGGYTF
>TRBV11-1|-|-|TRBJ1-2
TGTGCCAGCAGCTTATTTCCCCAGGGCGACTATGGCTACACCTTC
CASSLFPQGDYGYTF
>TRBV6-6|-|few|TRBJ2-1
TGTGCCAGCACAGATCCACAGGGCAAGAAATACAATGAGCAGTTCTTC
CASTDPQGKKYNEQFF
>TRBV30|-|-|TRBJ2-1
TGTGCCTGGATCCGGTCCGGGATCCTCAATGAGCAGTTCTTC
CAWIRSGILNEQFF
>TRBV23-1|-|-|TRBJ2-2
TGCGCCAGCAGTCAATCGATTTCAGGGAATCGGACCGGGGAGCTGTTTTTT
CASSQSISGNRTGELFF
>TRBV12-3/TRBV12-4|-|-|TRBJ1-2
TGTGCCAGCACCTACGGGACATCTGGCTACACCTTC
CASTYGTSGYTF
>TRBV11-3|-|-|TRBJ1-2
TGTGCCAGCAGCCTGACAAGGGACGGCGGCTACACCTTC
CASSLTRDGGYTF
>TRBV12-3/TRBV12-4|-|few|TRBJ1-6
TGTGCCAGCATAGCGGGGGGAAATTCACCCCTCCACTTT
CASIAGGNSPLHF
>TRBV4-1|-|-|TRBJ1-2
TGCGCCAGCAGCCAAGATCACGCGGGGGCAGTCTATGGCTACACCTTC
CASSQDHAGAVYGYTF
>TRBV7-9|TRBD1|few|TRBJ2-4
TGTGCCAGCAGCCCCGACAGGGCTTTAGCCAAAAACATTCAGTACTTC
CASSPDRALAKNIQYF
>TRBV5-1|-|-|TRBJ2-6
TGCGCCAGCAGCTGGGACACCGTGGACTCTGGGGCCAACGTCCTGACTTTC
CASSWDTVDSGANVLTF
>TRBV6-2/TRBV6-3|-|-|TRBJ2-6
TGTGCCAGCAGCTCCGGGACGCAGGTGTCCGGGGCCAACGTCCTGACTTTC
CASSSGTQVSGANVLTF
>TRBV14|-|-|TRBJ2-4
TGTGCCAGCAGCCAGCGGACCCCATGGGGAGCCAAAAACATTCAGTACTTC
CASSQRTPWGAKNIQYF
>TRBV29-1|-|few|TRBJ1-1
TGCAGCGTTACCCCACAGCAGAACACTGAAGCGTTCTTT
CSVTPQQNTEAFF
>TRBV7-9|-|-|TRBJ1-2
TGTGCCAGCAGCTACGGGACAATAGCGCCGGCTAACTATGGCTACACCTTC
CASSYGTIAPANYGYTF
>TRBV29-1|TRBD2|few|TRBJ2-1
TGCAGCGTTTTTTCTACCGGGACTAGCGCCAATGAGCAGTTCTTC
CSVFSTGTSANEQFF
>TRBV12-3/TRBV12-4|-|few|TRBJ1-1
TGTGCCAGCAGAGCCTATTCAGGGACCGCCACTGAAGCTTTCTTT
CASRAYSGTATEAFF
>TRBV7-2|-|-|TRBJ1-2
TGTGCCAGCCGAGGGGGGGTTAACTATGGCTACACCTTC
CASRGGVNYGYTF
>TRBV12-3/TRBV12-4|-|-|TRBJ2-3
TGTGCCAGCAGTTCGTACGTAGCGGGACAGCTAGATTATAGCACAGATACGCAGTATTTT
CASSSYVAGQLDYSTDTQYF
>TRBV15|TRBD1|-|TRBJ2-7
TGTGCCACCAGCAGAGTTGGAGGGACAGGGGAGTACGAGCAGTACTTC
CATSRVGGTGEYEQYF
>TRBV28|-|few|TRBJ1-4
TGTGCCAGCAGCAGAGTTGCAACTAATGAAAAACTGTTTTTT
CASSRVATNEKLFF
>TRBV12-3/TRBV12-4|-|-|TRBJ2-5
TGTGCCAGCAGTTCGGGGAAGACCCAGTACTTC
CASSSGKTQYF
>TRBV4-1|TRBD1|-|TRBJ1-3
TGCGCCAGCAGCCAAGATGCGGGGACAGGAACCCTCTCTGGAAACACCATATATTTT
CASSQDAGTGTLSGNTIYF
>TRBV5-6|-|few|TRBJ1-2
TGTGCCAGCAGCTTGGCAAACGGCTACACCTTC
CASSLANGYTF
>TRBV20-1|TRBD1|-|TRBJ2-1
TGCAGTGGGAACAGGGGGTCGAACAATGAGCAGTTCTTC
CSGNRGSNNEQFF
>TRBV18|-|-|TRBJ1-2
TGTGCCAGCTCACCAGGGATAGTTGGCTATGGCTACACCTTC
CASSPGIVGYGYTF
>TRBV9|TRBD1|few|TRBJ2-6
TGTGCCAGCAGCCCCCACAGGGGGGCTTCCTCTGGGGCCAACGTCCTGACTTTC
CASSPHRGASSGANVLTF
>TRBV29-1|-|-|TRBJ2-1
TGCAGCGTTGAACGGTACAGTGAGCAGTTCTTC
CSVERYSEQFF
>TRBV6-1|-|few|TRBJ2-7
TGTGCCAGCACCCCGGGACACGTCTCCTACGAGCAGTACTTC
CASTPGHVSYEQYF
>TRBV12-3/TRBV12-4|-|-|TRBJ2-3
TGTGCCAGCAGAATATCATGGGGTACAGATACGCAGTATTTT
CASRISWGTDTQYF
>TRBV7-3|-|-|TRBJ2-3
TGTGCCAGCAGTACAGGGAGAGATACGCAGTATTTT
CASSTGRDTQYF
>TRBV12-3/TRBV12-4|TRBD1|few|TRBJ1-5
TGTGCCAGCAGTCCTACAGGGGGCAGCCGGCCCCAGCATTTT
CASSPTGGSRPQHF
>TRBV20-1|TRBD1|-|TRBJ2-7
TGCAGTGCTAGGGGCGGACAGGGAGTGGGAGGCGAGCAGTACTTC
CSARGGQGVGGEQYF
>TRBV4-1|TRBD1|-|TRBJ1-5
TGTGCCAGCAGCCAAGACGGGACAGACAATCAGCCCCAGCATTTT
CASSQDGTDNQPQHF
>TRBV7-8|-|-|TRBJ1-5
TGTGCCAGCAGCTTAGCGCGTGGCAATCAGCCCCAGCATTTT
CASSLARGNQPQHF